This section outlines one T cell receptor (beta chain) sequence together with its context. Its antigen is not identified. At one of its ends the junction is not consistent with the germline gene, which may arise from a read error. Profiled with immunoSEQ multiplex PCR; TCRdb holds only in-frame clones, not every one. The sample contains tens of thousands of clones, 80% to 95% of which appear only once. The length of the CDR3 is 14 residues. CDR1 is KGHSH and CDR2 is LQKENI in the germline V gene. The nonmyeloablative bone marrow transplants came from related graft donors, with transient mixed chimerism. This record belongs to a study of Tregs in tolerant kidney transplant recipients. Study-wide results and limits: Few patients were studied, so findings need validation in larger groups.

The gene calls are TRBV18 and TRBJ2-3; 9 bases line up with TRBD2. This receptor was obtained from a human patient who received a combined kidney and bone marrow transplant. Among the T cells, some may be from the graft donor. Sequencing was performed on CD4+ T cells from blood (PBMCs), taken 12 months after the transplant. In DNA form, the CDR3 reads TGTGCCAGCCGTTCCGGGACTAGCATAGATACGCAGTATTTT. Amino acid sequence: CASRSGTSIDTQYF.